This section outlines one TCR beta chain sequence together with its context. Its target is unknown. The data stem from a study of shared clonotypes between healthy human individuals. Findings and caveats of the study: Shared clonotypes across all four donors exceeded non-shared ones in generation probability. Several donors shared around 5% of their naive CD4 clonotypes.

Subsets obtained from CD4+ cells comprised CD45RA+ naive and CD45RA-negative memory cells. CDR3 length: 13 residues. Per the germline V gene, CDR1 is LNHDA and CDR2 is SQIVND (reference sequence). The V end lost 4 bases, the J end lost 2 bases, and 9 bases lay between the germline ends. The test was conducted at deep level. Profiled with immunoSEQ multiplex PCR; TCRdb holds only in-frame clones, not every one. The table shows around 2.1 million clones, with nearly 97% occurring only once. The V call is TRBV19, the J call TRBJ2-7; D gene unclear. Sequenced input: naive CD4+ T cells sorted from blood. The subset was: CD45RA+ positively selected. The TCR comes from a man between 18 and 29 years old in good health. In DNA, the CDR3 is TGTGCCAGTAGTAGAGTTTTAGCCTACGAGCAGTACTTC. Its translation is CASSRVLAYEQYF.